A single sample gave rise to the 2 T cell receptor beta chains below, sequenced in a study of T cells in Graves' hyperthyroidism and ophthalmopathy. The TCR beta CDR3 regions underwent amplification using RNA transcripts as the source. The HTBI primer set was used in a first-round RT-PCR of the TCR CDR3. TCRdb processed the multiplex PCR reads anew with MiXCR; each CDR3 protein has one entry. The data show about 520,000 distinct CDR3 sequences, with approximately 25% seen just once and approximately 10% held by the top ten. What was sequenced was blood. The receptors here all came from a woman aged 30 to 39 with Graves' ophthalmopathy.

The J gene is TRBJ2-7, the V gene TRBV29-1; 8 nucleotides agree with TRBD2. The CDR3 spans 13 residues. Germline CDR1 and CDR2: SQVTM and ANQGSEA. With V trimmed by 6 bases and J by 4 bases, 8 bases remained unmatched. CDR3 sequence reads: CSVTQLADYEQYF. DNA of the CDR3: TGCAGCGTGACCCAACTAGCGGATTACGAGCAGTACTTC.

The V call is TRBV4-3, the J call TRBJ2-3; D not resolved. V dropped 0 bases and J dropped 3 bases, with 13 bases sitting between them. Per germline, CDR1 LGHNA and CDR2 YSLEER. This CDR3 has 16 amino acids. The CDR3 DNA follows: TGCGCCAGCAGCCAAGATCTCGGTAGATGGACAGATACGCAGTATTTT. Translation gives CASSQDLGRWTDTQYF.